The 4 T cell receptor beta chains presented below share a single source sample, sequenced in a study of control samples from healthy donors and cancer patients. Measured with immunoSEQ multiplex PCR; TCRdb has only the in-frame clones, and not every one. The repertoire holds more than 10,000 clones, with just under 95% as singletons. The sample was PBMCs. The receptors stem from an older man with lung cancer.

The chain carries TRBV18 and TRBJ1-5; D may be TRBD1 (5 bases). This CDR3 is built from 15 residues. V was trimmed by 3 bases and J by 0 bases, leaving 9 bases between them. CDR1 is KGHSH and CDR2 is LQKENI in the germline V gene. The DNA for the CDR3 is TGTGCCAGCTCACCTATCAGGGCTAGCAATCAGCCCCAGCATTTT. Translated: CASSPIRASNQPQHF.

The rearrangement joins TRBV27 to TRBJ2-7; unclear D gene. The germline gives CDR1 MNHEY, CDR2 SMNVEV (reference sequence). The CDR3 totals 14 residues. Trimming shortened V by 3 bases and J by 4 bases, and 13 bases separated the two germline ends. In DNA form, the CDR3 reads TGTGCCAGCAGTTTGCGCGGCCCTGAATACGAGCAGTACTTC. Its translation is CASSLRGPEYEQYF.

The chain carries TRBV5-1 and TRBJ2-2; D possibly corresponds to TRBD2 (5 bases). Between the trimmed V and J ends, which lost 4 bases and 5 bases, there was a span of 15 bases. Germline V gene data show CDR1 as SGHRS and CDR2 as YFSETQ. There are 15 residues in the CDR3. The CDR3 DNA follows: TGCGCCAGCAGCCCAGGCCAGACTACAACCGGGGAGCTGTTTTTT. It codes for CASSPGQTTTGELFF.

V gene TRBV6-6 combines with J gene TRBJ1-3, with a possible D match to TRBD1 (6 bases). The V gene lost 8 bases and the J gene lost 0 bases, with 17 bases spanning the gap. The germline gives CDR1 MNHNY, CDR2 SVGAGI (reference sequence). CDR3 length: 16 amino acids. CDR3 sequence: CASVDRTEYSGNTIYF. The CDR3 DNA sequence: TGTGCCAGCGTAGACAGGACGGAATACTCTGGAAACACCATATATTTT.